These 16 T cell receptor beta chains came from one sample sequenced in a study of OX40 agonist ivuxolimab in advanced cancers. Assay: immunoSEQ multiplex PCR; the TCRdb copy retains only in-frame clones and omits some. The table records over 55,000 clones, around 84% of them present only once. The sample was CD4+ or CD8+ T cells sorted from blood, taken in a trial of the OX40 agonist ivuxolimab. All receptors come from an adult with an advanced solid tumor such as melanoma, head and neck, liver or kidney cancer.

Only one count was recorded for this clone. CDR3 in amino acids: CASSLVWGSSYNEQFF. For the CDR3, the DNA is TGTGCCAGCAGCTTAGTCTGGGGGAGCTCCTACAATGAGCAGTTCTTC. V and J are TRBV11-2 and TRBJ2-1; D may be TRBD1 or TRBD2 (5 bases each). Trimming took 1 base from V and 0 from J, leaving 10 bases between them. The length of the CDR3 is 16 residues. Germline V CDR1 and CDR2: SGHAT, FQNNGV.

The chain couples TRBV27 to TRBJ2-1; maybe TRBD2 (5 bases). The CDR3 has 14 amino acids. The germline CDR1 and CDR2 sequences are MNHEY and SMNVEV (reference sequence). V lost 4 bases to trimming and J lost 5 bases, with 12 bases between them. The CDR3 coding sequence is TGTGCCAGCAGTTCAAACGGGGAGAACAATGAGCAGTTCTTC. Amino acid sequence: CASSSNGENNEQFF.

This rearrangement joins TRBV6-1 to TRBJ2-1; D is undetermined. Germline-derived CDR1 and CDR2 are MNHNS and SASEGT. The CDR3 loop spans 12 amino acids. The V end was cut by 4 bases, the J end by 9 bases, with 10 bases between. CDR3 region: CASSGRTSEQFF. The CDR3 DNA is TGTGCCAGCAGTGGTCGAACAAGTGAGCAGTTCTTC.

The CDR3 loop is CASSLAVAGVKDTQYF. CDR3 nucleotides: TGTGCCAGCAGCTTGGCCGTAGCGGGAGTTAAAGATACGCAGTATTTT. The chain joins TRBV5-4 to TRBJ2-3; 9 nucleotides align to TRBD2. The junction had 7 bases not matched to a gene; V was cut back by 0 bases and J by 5 bases. There are 16 residues in the CDR3. CDR1 is SGHNT, CDR2 YYREEE, per germline (reference sequence).

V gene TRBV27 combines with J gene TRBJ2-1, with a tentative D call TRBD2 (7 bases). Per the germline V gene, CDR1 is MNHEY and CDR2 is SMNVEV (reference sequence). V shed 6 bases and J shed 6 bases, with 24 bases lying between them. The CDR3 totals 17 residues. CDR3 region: CASREGGGRVVLNEQFF. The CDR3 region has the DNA TGTGCCAGCAGGGAGGGAGGGGGACGAGTGGTGCTCAATGAGCAGTTCTTC.

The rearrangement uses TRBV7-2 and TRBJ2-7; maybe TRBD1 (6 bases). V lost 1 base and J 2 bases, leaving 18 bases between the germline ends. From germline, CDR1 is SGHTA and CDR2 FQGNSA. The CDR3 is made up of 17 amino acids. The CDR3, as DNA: TGTGCCAGCAGCTTAGGAATCCCAGGGGACCCCGCCTACGAGCAGTACTTC. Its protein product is CASSLGIPGDPAYEQYF.

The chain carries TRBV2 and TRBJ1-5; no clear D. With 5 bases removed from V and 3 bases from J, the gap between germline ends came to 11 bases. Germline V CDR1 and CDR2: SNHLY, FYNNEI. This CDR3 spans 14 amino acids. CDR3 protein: CASSTWQDNQPQHF. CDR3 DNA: TGTGCCAGCAGTACCTGGCAGGACAATCAGCCCCAGCATTTT.

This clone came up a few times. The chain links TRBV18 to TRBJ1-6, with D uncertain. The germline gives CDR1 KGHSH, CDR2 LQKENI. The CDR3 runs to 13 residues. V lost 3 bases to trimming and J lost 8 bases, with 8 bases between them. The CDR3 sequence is CASSPETDSPLHF. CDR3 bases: TGTGCCAGCTCACCCGAGACGGATTCACCCCTCCACTTT.

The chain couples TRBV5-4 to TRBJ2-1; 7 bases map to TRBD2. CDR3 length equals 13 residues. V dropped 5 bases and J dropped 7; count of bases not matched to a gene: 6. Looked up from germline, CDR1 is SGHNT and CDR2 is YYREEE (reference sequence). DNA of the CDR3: TGTGCCAGCAGATCCAGCGGGACGAATGAGCAGTTCTTC. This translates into CASRSSGTNEQFF.

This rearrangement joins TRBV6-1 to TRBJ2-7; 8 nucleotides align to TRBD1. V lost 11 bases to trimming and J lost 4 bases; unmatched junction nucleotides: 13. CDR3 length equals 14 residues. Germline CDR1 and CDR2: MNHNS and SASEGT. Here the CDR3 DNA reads TGTGCCCACAGCTGGCAGGGGGCCGGGTACGAGCAGTACTTC. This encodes CAHSWQGAGYEQYF.

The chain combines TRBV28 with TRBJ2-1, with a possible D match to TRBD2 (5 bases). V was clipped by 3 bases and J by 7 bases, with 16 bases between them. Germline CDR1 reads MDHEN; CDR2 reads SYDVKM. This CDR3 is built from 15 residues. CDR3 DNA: TGTGCCAGCAGTTTGGTTTACTCGGGGATGAATGAGCAGTTCTTC. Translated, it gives CASSLVYSGMNEQFF.

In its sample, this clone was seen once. CDR3 loop: CASSLTGGSEQYF. CDR3 DNA: TGTGCCAGCAGTCTTACCGGGGGTTCCGAGCAGTACTTC. The gene calls are TRBV6-5 and TRBJ2-7, with a weak D call TRBD2 (6 bases). V lost 5 bases, J lost 6 bases, and 14 bases lay in between. This CDR3 is 13 amino acids long. CDR1 is MNHEY and CDR2 is SVGAGI in the germline V gene.

As DNA, the CDR3 is TGTGCCAGCAGCGTTTCCCCCGGGACAGCTATAAATGGAGATACGCAGTATTTT. Its protein product is CASSVSPGTAINGDTQYF. This chain connects TRBV9 to TRBJ2-3; 7 bases are a match to TRBD1. Trimming at V came to 2 bases and at J to 5 bases, leaving 17 bases not matched to a gene. The length of the CDR3 is 18 residues. Germline V lookup: CDR1 SGDLS, CDR2 YYNGEE.

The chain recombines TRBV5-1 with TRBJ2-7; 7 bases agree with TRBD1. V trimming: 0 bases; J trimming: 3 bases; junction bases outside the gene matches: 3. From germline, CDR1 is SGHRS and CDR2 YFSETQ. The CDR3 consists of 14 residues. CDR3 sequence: CASSLAPGGYEQYF. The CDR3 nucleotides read TGCGCCAGCAGCTTGGCTCCAGGGGGCTACGAGCAGTACTTC.

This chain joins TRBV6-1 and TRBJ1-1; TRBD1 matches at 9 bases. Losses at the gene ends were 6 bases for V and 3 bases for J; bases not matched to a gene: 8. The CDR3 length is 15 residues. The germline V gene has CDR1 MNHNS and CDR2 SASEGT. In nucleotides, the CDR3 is TGTGCCAGCAGCGTAGGGCGGGACAGGGACACTGAAGCTTTCTTT. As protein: CASSVGRDRDTEAFF.

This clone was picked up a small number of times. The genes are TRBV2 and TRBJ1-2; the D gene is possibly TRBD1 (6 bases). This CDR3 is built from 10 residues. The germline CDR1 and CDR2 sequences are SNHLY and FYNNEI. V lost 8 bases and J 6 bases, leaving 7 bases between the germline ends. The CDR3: CASEGDGYTF. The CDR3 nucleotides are TGTGCCAGCGAGGGGGATGGCTACACCTTC.